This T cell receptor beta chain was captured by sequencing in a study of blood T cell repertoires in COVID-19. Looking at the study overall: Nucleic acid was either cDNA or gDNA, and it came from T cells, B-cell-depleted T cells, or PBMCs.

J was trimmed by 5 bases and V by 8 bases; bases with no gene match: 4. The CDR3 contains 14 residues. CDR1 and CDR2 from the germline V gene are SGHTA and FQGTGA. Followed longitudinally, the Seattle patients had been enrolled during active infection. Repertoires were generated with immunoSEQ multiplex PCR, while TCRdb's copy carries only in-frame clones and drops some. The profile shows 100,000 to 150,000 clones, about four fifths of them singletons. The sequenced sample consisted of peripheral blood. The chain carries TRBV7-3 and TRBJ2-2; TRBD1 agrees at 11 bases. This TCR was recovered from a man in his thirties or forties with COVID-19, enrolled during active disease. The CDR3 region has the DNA TGTGCCAGCCGAGGACAGGGGGCAACCGGGGAGCTGTTTTTT. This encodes CASRGQGATGELFF.